This TCR beta chain was identified in a study of long-term antiretroviral therapy in people with HIV. An immunoSEQ assay, version v3.0, was performed at survey level. Here immunoSEQ multiplex PCR was the method, and the copy in TCRdb shows in-frame clones only, minus some. The top ten clones hold roughly 13% of a sample with over 9,000 clones, around 77% of them seen once. The V end lost 4 bases, the J end lost 4 bases, and 8 bases lay between the germline ends. The germline CDR1 and CDR2 sequences are SGHRS and YFSETQ. This CDR3 has 13 amino acids. The specimen was unsorted PBMCs, collected 0.4 years before starting antiretroviral therapy. The chain is built from TRBV5-1 and TRBJ1-4; unclear D gene. This receptor was identified in a man under 40 with HIV. The DNA of the CDR3 is TGCGCCAGCAGCGCCGGGGTTAATGAAAAACTGTTTTTT. It specifies CASSAGVNEKLFF.